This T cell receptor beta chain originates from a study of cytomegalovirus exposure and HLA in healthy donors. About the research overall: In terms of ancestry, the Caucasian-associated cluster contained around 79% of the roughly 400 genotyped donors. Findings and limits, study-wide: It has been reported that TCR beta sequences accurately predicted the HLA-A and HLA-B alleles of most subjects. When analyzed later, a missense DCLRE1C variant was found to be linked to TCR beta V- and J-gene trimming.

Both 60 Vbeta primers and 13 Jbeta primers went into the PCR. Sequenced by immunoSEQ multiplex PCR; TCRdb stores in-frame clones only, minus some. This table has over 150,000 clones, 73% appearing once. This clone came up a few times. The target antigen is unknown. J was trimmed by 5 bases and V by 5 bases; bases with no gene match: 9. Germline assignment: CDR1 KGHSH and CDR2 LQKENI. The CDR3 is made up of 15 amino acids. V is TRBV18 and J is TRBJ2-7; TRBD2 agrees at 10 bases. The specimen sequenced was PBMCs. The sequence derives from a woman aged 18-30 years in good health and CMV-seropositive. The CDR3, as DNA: TGTGCCAGCTCAATCAAAGCGGGGGGGATAAACGAGCAGTACTTC. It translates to CASSIKAGGINEQYF.